This TCR beta chain was recovered during a study of CD8+ T cells in alopecia areata. Study conclusions and caveats: Tofacitinib delivered significant drops in scalp clonality and in expanded CD8+ clones among the top 100. A large proportion of expanded lesional clones were detected persisting in scalp and blood during tofacitinib.

There are 17 residues in the CDR3. CDR1 is MGHRA and CDR2 is YSYEKL in the germline V gene. V dropped 1 base and J dropped 2 bases, with 15 bases sitting between them. For this clone: What it binds is unknown.

RNA, once extracted, was reverse transcribed into cDNA for use as the sequencing template. The protocol was immunoSEQ multiplex PCR, while the TCRdb copy is restricted to in-frame clones and leaves out a portion. The sample includes some 110,000 clones, around 50% of them seen just once. Sample treatment: oral pan-JAK inhibitor, 5-10 mg twice daily. Using a FACSAria, the CD4+ and CD8+ T cells were sorted from the PBMCs. The chain is built from TRBV4-1 and TRBJ1-5; D is unresolved. The material was CD8+ T cells sorted from blood, obtained at week 24, from a patient treated with tofacitinib. This TCR was sampled from a human donor with alopecia areata. CDR3 sequence: CASSQGLDNEGNQPQHF. CDR3 sequence (DNA): TGCGCCAGCAGCCAAGGCCTCGACAATGAGGGCAATCAGCCCCAGCATTTT.